This T cell receptor beta chain was captured in a study of molecular identifiers for immune sequencing clone quantification (dated by TCRdb to the late 2010s). Context from the whole study: For a replicate experiment, RNA from 20,000 or 100,000 naive CD8 T cells was divided into five aliquots, and four of the five aliquots were sequenced. This methods study benchmarked molecular-identifier clustering-based TCR repertoire sequencing (MIDCIRS) and TCR RNA copy counting, using CD8 T cells to do so.

Libraries of naive CD8 T cells were built from about 20,000 to 1,000,000 sorted cells, with 10%, 30% or 50% of the purified RNA used. On a BD FACSAria II, naive CD8 T cells were FACS-sorted as CD8+CD4-CCR7+CD45RA+ and collected into RLT Plus buffer. Roughly ten TCR copies' worth of Jurkat RNA were spiked into roughly 17,000-1,100,000 naive CD8 T cell samples to test detection sensitivity. Enrichment of CD8 T cells was done with RosetteSep CD8+ T Cell Enrichment Cocktail plus Ficoll-Paque, and ACK red cell lysis came afterward. The investigation overall reported the following: The naive libraries included spiked-in Jurkat TCR RNA (about ten copies' worth), and this RNA is not part of the donor repertoire. Even against a background of 750,000 to 1,000,000 naive CD8 T cells, spiked-in Jurkat TCR RNA amounting to a single cell's worth was reported to be detectable. Without barcode sub-clustering, chimeric consensus sequences inflated TCR diversity; chimeras reached as high as 47%. Highly expanded clone sizes could be underestimated because identical TCR molecules may share a barcode. In CMV-specific effector cells, over 99% of molecules were held by clones above 20 RNA copies, whereas under 1% of molecules were held by such clones in naive cells. About 3 recovered TCR RNA copies per cell were obtained by modeling, versus about 9 by digital PCR, implying a capture efficiency of approximately 27%.

V is shortened by 3 bases, J by 8 bases, and the region joining them spans 7 bases. CDR1 and CDR2, per the germline V gene (reference sequence), are SEHNR and FQNEAQ. The CDR3 has 11 amino acids, counting the end cysteine and phenylalanine. Of the read, only the CDR3 DNA is kept; its 33 bases are in frame from base 1. Library method: PCR. Sequencing took place on an Illumina HiSeq 4000. Bulk TCR libraries were made following a previously described method, with the TCR primers given in Table S5. Total RNA was purified with the Qiagen AllPrep DNA/RNA kit. Before analysis, reads from multiple sequencing runs of one library were combined. In the authors' own workflow: Reads were retained only if their TCR constant sequence matched exactly, and those retained reads were trimmed to 150 nt and grouped according to their 12-nt molecular barcodes. Reads in each barcode group were sub-clustered using a 15% Levenshtein threshold, and a quality-weighted consensus sequence was built for each RNA molecule. Non-functional sequences were removed, as were lower-count sequences one edit away from another. Based on fitting two negative binomial distributions, any barcode sub-cluster with under 20% of the maximum read count was discarded. TCRdb ran its own pipeline on the public reads, namely fastp trimming at Q25 and MiXCR clone calling, and kept in-frame beta chains. Rows merge per CDR3 protein into single entries with the most common DNA and genes. For this entry, the V and J calls and clone size follow TCRdb and not the study's own pipeline. In this sample the table shows a few hundred thousand distinct CDR3 sequences, about 20% of which occur a single time. Clones ranked in the top ten supply about 0.8% of the sample.

This clonotype was counted many times. The clone's antigen remains unknown. The sample holds no much larger clone one base away, and base qualities are not on file. The chain employs TRBV7-9 and TRBJ1-1; the D gene is perhaps TRBD1, from 5 matching bases. What was sequenced was naive CD8+ T cells from blood, with Jurkat cell RNA spiked in. The sample's cell subset or site label, decoded: FACS-sorted CD8+CD4-CCR7+CD45RA+ naive T cells. The TCR comes from a human donor in good health. Some libraries in this study had Jurkat cell RNA spiked in. The CDR3 has the sequence CASSLEGEAFF. The DNA sequence follows: TGTGCCAGCAGCTTGGAGGGGGAAGCTTTCTTT.